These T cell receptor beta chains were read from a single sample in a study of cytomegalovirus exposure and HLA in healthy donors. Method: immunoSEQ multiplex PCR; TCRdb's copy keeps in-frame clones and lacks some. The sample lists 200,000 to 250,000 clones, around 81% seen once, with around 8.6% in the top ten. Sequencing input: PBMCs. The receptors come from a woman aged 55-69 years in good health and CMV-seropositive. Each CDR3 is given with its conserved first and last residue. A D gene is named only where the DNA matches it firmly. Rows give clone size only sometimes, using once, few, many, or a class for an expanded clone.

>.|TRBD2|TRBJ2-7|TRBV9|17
TGTGCCAGCAGCTCCGGAGTTAGCGGGAGTTCCTCCTACGAGCAGTACTTC
CASSSGVSGSSSYEQYF
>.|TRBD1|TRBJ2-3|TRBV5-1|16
TGCGCCAGCAGCTTAGACCGGGACAGACCCACAGATACGCAGTATTTT
CASSLDRDRPTDTQYF
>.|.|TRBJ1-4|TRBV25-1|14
TGTGCCAGCAGTGGTGGGCAGGGGTTTGAAAAACTGTTTTTT
CASSGGQGFEKLFF
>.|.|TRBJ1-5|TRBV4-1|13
TGCGCCAGCAGCCTGTGGCTCAATCAGCCCCAGCATTTT
CASSLWLNQPQHF
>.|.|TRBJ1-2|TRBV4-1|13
TGCGCCAGCAGCCAAGCGGGTTCGTATGGCTACACCTTC
CASSQAGSYGYTF
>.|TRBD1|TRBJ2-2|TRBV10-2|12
TGCGCCATCGGGACAGGGGCCGGGGAGCTGTTTTTT
CAIGTGAGELFF
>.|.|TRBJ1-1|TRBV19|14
TGTGCCAGTAAGGTCGAGGGTCGGGGGAGTGAAGCTTTCTTT
CASKVEGRGSEAFF
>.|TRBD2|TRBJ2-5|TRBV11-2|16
TGTGCCAGCAGCTTAGTAGCGGGAGGGCCGGTGGAGACCCAGTACTTC
CASSLVAGGPVETQYF
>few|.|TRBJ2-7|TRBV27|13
TGTGCCAGCAGTTTCCAATCGGTCTACGAGCAGTACTTC
CASSFQSVYEQYF
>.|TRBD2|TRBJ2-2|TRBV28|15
TGTGCCAGCAACCCCGGAGGAGCGGGAAACGGGGAGCTGTTTTTT
CASNPGGAGNGELFF
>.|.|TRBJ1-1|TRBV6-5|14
TGTGCCAGCAGTTACACCTTAGGGGTCTCTGAAGCTTTCTTT
CASSYTLGVSEAFF
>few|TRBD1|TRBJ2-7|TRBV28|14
TGTGCCAGCAGCCAGACAGGGGGGCACTACGAGCAGTACTTC
CASSQTGGHYEQYF
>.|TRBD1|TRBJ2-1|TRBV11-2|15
TGTGCCAGCAGCGGTCCGGGACAGGGGGGGAATGAGCAGTTCTTC
CASSGPGQGGNEQFF
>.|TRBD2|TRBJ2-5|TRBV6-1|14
TGTGCCAGCAGTTCGGGCAGCGGGGGAGAGACCCAGTACTTC
CASSSGSGGETQYF
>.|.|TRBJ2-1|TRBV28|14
TGTGCCAGCAGTCGCACAGCATGGGCGAGTGAGCAGTTCTTC
CASSRTAWASEQFF
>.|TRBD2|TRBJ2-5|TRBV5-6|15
TGTGCCAGCAGCTTGGGACTAGCGGTTCAAGAGACCCAGTACTTC
CASSLGLAVQETQYF
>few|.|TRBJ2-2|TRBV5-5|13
TGTGCCAGCAGTCGTGTAGACACCGGGGAGCTGTTTTTT
CASSRVDTGELFF
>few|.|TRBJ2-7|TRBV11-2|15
TGTGCCAGCAGCTCCCTGCGCGGGAAGGGGTACGAGCAGTACTTC
CASSSLRGKGYEQYF
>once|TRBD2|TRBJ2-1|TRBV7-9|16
TGTGCCAGCAGCCCTTTTTATAGCGGGAGCGGAGATGAGCAGTTCTTC
CASSPFYSGSGDEQFF
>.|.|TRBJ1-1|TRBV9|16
TGTGCCAGCAGCGTAGCTGACGAAAGAACGGGCACTGAAGCTTTCTTT
CASSVADERTGTEAFF
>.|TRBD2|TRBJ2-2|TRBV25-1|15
TGTGCCAGCAGGGAGGGACTAGCGAACACCGGGGAGCTGTTTTTT
CASREGLANTGELFF
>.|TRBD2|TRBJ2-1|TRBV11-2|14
TGTGCCAGCAGCCCAGGCGGGAGGTTCAATGAGCAGTTCTTC
CASSPGGRFNEQFF
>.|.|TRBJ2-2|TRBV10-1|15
TGCGCCAGCAGTGAGGCCAGGGGGAACACCGGGGAGCTGTTTTTT
CASSEARGNTGELFF
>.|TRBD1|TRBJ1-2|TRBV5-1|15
TGCGCCAGCAGCTTGTCCCTGGGACAGTCCTATGGCTACACCTTC
CASSLSLGQSYGYTF
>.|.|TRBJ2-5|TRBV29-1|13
TGCAGCGTTGCAGGCGGGTACCAAGAGACCCAGTACTTC
CSVAGGYQETQYF
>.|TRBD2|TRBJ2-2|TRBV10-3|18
TGTGCCATCAGTGAGTCGGGGCGGGAGGGCCCCCAAACCGGGGAGCTGTTTTTT
CAISESGREGPQTGELFF
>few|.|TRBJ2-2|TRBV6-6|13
TGTGCCAGCACCGAACAAAACACCGGGGAGCTGTTTTTT
CASTEQNTGELFF
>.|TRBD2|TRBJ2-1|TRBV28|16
TGTGCCAGCATCCCCTACGCTAGCGGGGAAGGGGATGAGCAGTTCTTC
CASIPYASGEGDEQFF
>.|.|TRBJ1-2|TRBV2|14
TGTGCCAGCAGTAAACAGGGATTCGACTATGGCTACACCTTC
CASSKQGFDYGYTF
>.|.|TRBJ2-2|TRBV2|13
TGTGCCAGCATTGCGGCTACCACCGGGGAGCTGTTTTTT
CASIAATTGELFF
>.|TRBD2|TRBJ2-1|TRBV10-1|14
TGCGCCAGCAGTGAGTTTAGCGGGACGAATGAGCAGTTCTTC
CASSEFSGTNEQFF
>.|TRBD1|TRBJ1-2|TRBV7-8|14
TGTGCCAGCAGCTACACCGGGACAGCCTATGGCTACACCTTC
CASSYTGTAYGYTF
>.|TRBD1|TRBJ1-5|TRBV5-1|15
TGCGCCAGCAGTTTGTCGGGACAGGGTGATCAGCCCCAGCATTTT
CASSLSGQGDQPQHF
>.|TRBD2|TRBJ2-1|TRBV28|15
TGTGCCAGCAGTTATAGCGGGAGTCTGTCGAATGAGCAGTTCTTC
CASSYSGSLSNEQFF
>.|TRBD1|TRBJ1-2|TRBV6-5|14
TGTGCCACCCTCTCGACAGGGGGATCCCTCGGCTACACCTTC
CATLSTGGSLGYTF
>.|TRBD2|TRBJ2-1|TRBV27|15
TGTGCCAGCAGACCAAGGACTAGCGGCTACAATGAGCAGTTCTTC
CASRPRTSGYNEQFF
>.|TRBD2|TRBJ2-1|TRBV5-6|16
TGTGCCAGCAGCCGCCTGGGGATAGCGGGAAACAATGAGCAGTTCTTC
CASSRLGIAGNNEQFF
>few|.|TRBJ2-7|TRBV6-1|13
TGTGCCAGCAGTGAACCCTCCCCGGGGGAGCAGTACTTC
CASSEPSPGEQYF
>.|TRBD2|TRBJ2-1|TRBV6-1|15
TGTGCCAGCAGTGAAGGCGGGAGCTCCTACAATGAGCAGTTCTTC
CASSEGGSSYNEQFF
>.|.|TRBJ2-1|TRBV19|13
TGTGCCAGTAGTATAGGCGGAGACAATGAGCAGTTCTTC
CASSIGGDNEQFF
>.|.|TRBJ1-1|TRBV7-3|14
TGTGCCAGCAGCTTGAGGGCAGTTAACACTGAAGCTTTCTTT
CASSLRAVNTEAFF
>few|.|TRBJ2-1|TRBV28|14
TGTGCCAGCAGTTTACCCTCCCCCCCGAATGAGCAGTTCTTC
CASSLPSPPNEQFF
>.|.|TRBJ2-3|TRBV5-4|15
TGTGCCAGCAGCTTGGGGCAGACAGGCACAGATACGCAGTATTTT
CASSLGQTGTDTQYF
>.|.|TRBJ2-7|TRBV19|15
TGTGCCAGTAGTATAGTCAGGGACAACTCCTACGAGCAGTACTTC
CASSIVRDNSYEQYF
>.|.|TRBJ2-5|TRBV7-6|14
TGTGCCAGCAGCCTAGAGGTGATGAGGGAGACCCAGTACTTC
CASSLEVMRETQYF
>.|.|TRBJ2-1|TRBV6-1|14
TGTGCCAGCAGTGAGGGTTTCGGGAACAATGAGCAGTTCTTC
CASSEGFGNNEQFF